This paragraph reports one T cell receptor beta chain. Patients from Seattle were sampled longitudinally, starting during active infection. In the original analysis: Amplification from reference gene primers served as the basis for estimated nucleated cell counts. The repertoire was sequenced with immunoSEQ multiplex PCR; TCRdb's copy has only in-frame clones and lacks some. The V and J calls and clone size were taken over from that table, and D and trimming were inferred from the DNA. Among about 190,000 clones listed, roughly 77% were seen once. The data belong to a study of blood T cell repertoires in COVID-19. As for the study in general: COVID-19 samples collected from the United States, Italy and Spain covered acute and convalescent phases. Sources were T cells, B-cell-depleted T cells, or PBMCs; the material itself was cDNA or gDNA.

Sequenced material: peripheral blood. The sequence was obtained from an elderly woman with COVID-19, enrolled during active disease.

CDR3 in amino acids: CASSLGPGSGGGETQYF. CDR3 nucleotide sequence: TGTGCCAGCAGCTTAGGGCCGGGCAGCGGGGGGGGTGAGACCCAGTACTTC. The V call is TRBV7-7, the J call TRBJ2-5; 10 bases map to TRBD2. CDR1 and CDR2 (germline): SSHAT, FNYEAQ (reference sequence). This CDR3 contains 17 residues. The trim removed 1 base at V and 5 bases at J, leaving 10 bases unmatched.